The 24 T cell receptor beta chains listed next were all sequenced from one sample in a study of blood T cell repertoires in COVID-19. The protocol was immunoSEQ multiplex PCR, while the TCRdb copy is restricted to in-frame clones and leaves out a portion. The sample consists of more than 200,000 clones, about 89% of them appearing once. The sequenced material came from PBMCs or T cells enriched from blood (not recorded which). These receptors all come from a woman aged 30 to 39 who had recovered from COVID-19.

The chain couples TRBV11-3 to TRBJ2-1; no reliable D call. The V end was cut by 0 bases, the J end by 5 bases, with 5 bases between. CDR1 and CDR2 (germline): SGHNT, YENEEA. The CDR3 has 13 residues. The CDR3 loop reads CASSLDRNNEQFF. The CDR3 DNA reads TGTGCCAGCAGCTTAGACAGAAACAATGAGCAGTTCTTC.

The chain uses TRBV27 and TRBJ2-1; TRBD2 matches at 8 bases. Germline assignment: CDR1 MNHEY and CDR2 SMNVEV (reference sequence). J was trimmed by 6 bases and V by 3 bases; bases with no gene match: 7. This CDR3 comprises 15 residues. The DNA for the CDR3 is TGTGCCAGCAGTTTGTGGCGGGAGGCTGGCAATGAGCAGTTCTTC. Translating gives CASSLWREAGNEQFF.

This sequence joins TRBV5-4 and TRBJ1-3; maybe TRBD1 (6 bases). Trimming cost V 6 bases and J 2 bases, with 21 bases left between them. This CDR3 contains 17 residues. CDR1 and CDR2 from the germline V gene are SGHNT and YYREEE (reference sequence). The DNA for the CDR3 is TGTGCCAGCATGGGGGGGCTGGACGTGGCGGCTGGAAACACCATATATTTT. This encodes CASMGGLDVAAGNTIYF.

The chain carries TRBV3-1 (or the pseudogene TRBV3-2) and TRBJ1-5; 12 bases match TRBD1. The trim removed 3 bases at V and 6 bases at J, leaving 3 bases unmatched. Germline loops: CDR1 LGHDT, CDR2 YNNKEL (reference sequence). The CDR3 is 15 residues long. CDR3 protein: CASSQGQGAGQPQHF. As DNA, the CDR3 is TGTGCCAGCAGCCAGGGACAGGGGGCTGGTCAGCCCCAGCATTTT.

The V and J genes are TRBV28 and TRBJ2-1, with D perhaps TRBD2 (5 bases). The V gene lost 8 bases and the J gene lost 0 bases, with 14 bases spanning the gap. Germline V CDR1 and CDR2: MDHEN, SYDVKM. The CDR3 is made up of 15 amino acids. CDR3 residues: CASREGWSSYNEQFF. CDR3 nucleotide sequence: TGTGCCAGCCGGGAAGGGTGGAGCTCCTACAATGAGCAGTTCTTC.

The gene calls are TRBV2 and TRBJ1-5; D remains ambiguous. V dropped 1 base and J dropped 7 bases, with 11 bases sitting between them. Per the germline V gene, CDR1 is SNHLY and CDR2 is FYNNEI. This CDR3 is built from 14 residues. CDR3 loop: CASSEGTTGQPQHF. The DNA for the CDR3 is TGTGCCAGCAGTGAAGGGACTACTGGGCAGCCCCAGCATTTT.

The rearrangement links TRBV6-2 or TRBV6-3 to TRBJ1-1, with 7 positions matching TRBD1. V dropped 5 bases and J dropped 10; count of bases not matched to a gene: 7. Germline CDR1 reads MNHEY; CDR2 reads SVGEGT. The CDR3 runs 12 residues. This chain's CDR3 is CASSPRTGGAFF. As DNA, the CDR3 is TGTGCCAGCAGTCCCCGGACAGGTGGAGCTTTCTTT.

The gene calls are TRBV5-1 and TRBJ1-6; unclear D gene. From germline, CDR1 is SGHRS and CDR2 YFSETQ. The CDR3 has 15 residues. Deletions cut 3 bases from V and 8 bases from J, with 15 bases between. CDR3 nucleotides: TGCGCCAGCAGCTACGAAAGCGCGGGGTATTCACCCCTCCACTTT. It encodes CASSYESAGYSPLHF.

The chain uses TRBV11-2 and TRBJ2-7, with 8 bases identical to TRBD2. Germline V gene data show CDR1 as SGHAT and CDR2 as FQNNGV. The CDR3 consists of 14 residues. With V trimmed by 7 bases and J by 0 bases, 5 bases remained unmatched. CDR3 region: CASTKSGGSYEQYF. DNA for the CDR3: TGTGCCAGCACTAAAAGCGGGGGCTCCTACGAGCAGTACTTC.

The chain recombines TRBV4-2 with TRBJ2-1; no clear D. V lost 0 bases and J 8 bases, leaving 14 bases between the germline ends. The CDR3 extends over 15 amino acids. Germline CDR1 is LGHNA and CDR2 is YNFKEQ. The CDR3: CASSQDRKQYDEQFF. CDR3 nucleotide sequence: TGTGCCAGCAGCCAAGATCGGAAACAGTACGATGAGCAGTTCTTC.

The CDR3 loop is CASSQPGQMNTEAFF. In DNA, the CDR3 is TGCGCCAGCAGCCAGCCAGGACAGATGAACACTGAAGCTTTCTTT. V is TRBV4-3 and J is TRBJ1-1; D may be TRBD1 (6 bases). From germline, CDR1 is LGHNA and CDR2 YSLEER. V lost 3 bases to trimming and J lost 0 bases, with 11 bases between them. The CDR3 sequence is 15 residues long.

The chain couples TRBV7-8 to TRBJ2-7, with D hard to call. The CDR3 spans 12 residues. CDR1 SGHVS and CDR2 FQNEAQ come from the germline V gene. DNA for the CDR3: TGTGCGACCCGCCAGGCAGTCGGCGAGCAGTACTTC. Its protein product is CATRQAVGEQYF.

The chain recombines TRBV29-1 with TRBJ1-6, with D possibly being TRBD1 (5 bases). V was trimmed by 6 bases and J by 7 bases, leaving 10 bases between them. The CDR3 spans 12 residues. The germline gives CDR1 SQVTM, CDR2 ANQGSEA. DNA for the CDR3: TGCAGCGTACAGGAGGGGAATTCACCCCTCCACTTT. Translation: CSVQEGNSPLHF.

V gene TRBV7-2 combines with J gene TRBJ2-1; 15 nucleotides line up with TRBD2. The CDR3 has 16 amino acids. Germline-derived CDR1 and CDR2 are SGHTA and FQGNSA. The J segment lost 7 bases and the V segment lost 5 bases, leaving 6 bases of the junction unmatched. CDR3 sequence (DNA): TGTGCCAGCAGCCCGGGGACTAGCGGGAGGTCGAATGAGCAGTTCTTC. It translates to CASSPGTSGRSNEQFF. The full variable domain, completed using reference TRBV7-2 and TRBJ2-1, is GAGVSQSPSNKVTEKGKDVELRCDPISGHTALYWYRQSLGQGLEFLIYFQGNSAPDKSGLPSDRFSAERTGGSVSTLTIQRTQQEDSAVYLCASSPGTSGRSNEQFFGPGTRLTVL.

This chain connects TRBV11-2 to TRBJ1-4, with TRBD1 identical over 7 bases. Germline V CDR1 and CDR2: SGHAT, FQNNGV. This CDR3 comprises 13 residues. V dropped 5 bases and J dropped 16; count of bases not matched to a gene: 13. The CDR3 DNA reads as TGTGCCAGCAGCCGACCCTGGGACAGTCACCCGTTTTTT. Protein: CASSRPWDSHPFF.

The V call is TRBV19, the J call TRBJ2-1, with 11 bases fitting TRBD2. The CDR3 is 13 amino acids. CDR1 and CDR2 from the germline V gene are LNHDA and SQIVND (reference sequence). V lost 4 bases, J lost 15 bases, and 8 bases stayed unmatched. The CDR3 is CASSRTSGHYRFF. The CDR3 coding sequence is TGTGCCAGTAGTAGGACTAGCGGGCACTATCGGTTCTTC.

The chain joins TRBV28 to TRBJ2-2, with 7 bases aligning to TRBD2. The CDR3 consists of 17 residues. Trimming at V came to 2 bases and at J to 4 bases, leaving 10 bases not matched to a gene. Germline V lookup: CDR1 MDHEN, CDR2 SYDVKM. CDR3 region: CASSLALGREFTGELFF. The CDR3 DNA reads TGTGCCAGCAGTTTAGCCCTTGGGCGGGAGTTCACCGGGGAGCTGTTTTTT.

This rearrangement joins TRBV30 to TRBJ1-2; TRBD1 aligns across 7 bases. V trimming: 8 bases; J trimming: 2 bases; junction bases outside the gene matches: 2. The length of the CDR3 is 11 residues. Germline values: CDR1 GTSNPN, CDR2 SVGIG (reference sequence). The CDR3: CATGENYGYTF. The CDR3 nucleotides read TGTGCCACAGGGGAAAACTATGGCTACACCTTC.

The genes are TRBV28 and TRBJ2-1, with a possible D match to TRBD2 (6 bases). The V end lost 3 bases, the J end lost 3 bases, and 9 bases lay between the germline ends. Germline CDR1 MDHEN, CDR2 SYDVKM. This CDR3 has 14 amino acids. For the CDR3, the DNA is TGTGCCAGCAGTTTTGCGGGGAGCTACAATGAGCAGTTCTTC. Protein sequence: CASSFAGSYNEQFF.

CDR3 DNA sequence: TGTGCCAGCAGTCCCCTGCGTCTCCGGACGGGACAGGTTTTCAACACTGAAGCTTTCTTT. Encoded protein: CASSPLRLRTGQVFNTEAFF. The V call is TRBV27, the J call TRBJ1-1; 8 bases match TRBD1. The germline CDR1 and CDR2 sequences are MNHEY and SMNVEV (reference sequence). The CDR3 extends over 20 amino acids. Losses at the gene ends were 5 bases for V and 2 bases for J; bases not matched to a gene: 22.

The CDR3 bases are TGTGCCACCAGTCCCGGGGGAGCCACTGAAGCTTTCTTT. It yields the protein CATSPGGATEAFF. The rearrangement links TRBV24-1 to TRBJ1-1; perhaps TRBD1 as D (5 bases). Germline assignment: CDR1 KGHDR and CDR2 SFDVKD. Trimming cost V 6 bases and J 4 bases, with 11 bases left between them. This CDR3 comprises 13 residues.

The rearrangement links TRBV5-4 to TRBJ2-1; weak D call: TRBD2 (5 bases). The CDR3 runs to 12 residues. V was clipped by 3 bases and J by 7 bases, with 8 bases between them. Germline V gives CDR1 SGHNT, CDR2 YYREEE (reference sequence). The CDR3 bases are TGTGCCAGCAGCTGGTCGGGAAATGAGCAGTTCTTC. It codes for CASSWSGNEQFF.

This chain uses TRBV28 with TRBJ2-7; TRBD2 aligns across 11 bases. V lost 7 bases and J lost 2; bases outside the gene matches: 10. CDR1 and CDR2 (germline): MDHEN, SYDVKM. The CDR3 has 16 amino acids. CDR3 in DNA: TGTGCCAGCAAGCCACTAGCGGGAGTGGGGACCTACGAGCAGTACTTC. Translating gives CASKPLAGVGTYEQYF.

A few counts support this clone. Other DNA sequences within the sample encode an identical CDR3. The chain's CDR3 is CASSPRTGDNQPQHF. CDR3 DNA sequence: TGTGCCAGCAGCCCGCGGACAGGGGACAATCAGCCCCAGCATTTT. The V and J genes are TRBV7-2 and TRBJ1-5, with 9 bases lining up with TRBD1. This CDR3 region has 15 residues. CDR1 and CDR2 from the germline V gene are SGHTA and FQGNSA. With 5 bases clipped from V and 3 bases from J, the junction kept 5 bases outside the gene matches.